The rows below give T cell receptor beta chains drawn from one sample of a study of T cells expressing NK-cell markers. TCRdb reprocessed the 5' RACE reads, with one entry per CDR3 protein and no DNA. The table for this sample gives about 140,000 distinct CDR3 sequences. The sequenced sample consisted of blood T cells: a sorted CD56 or NKG2C T cell subset, CD4+ or CD8+ T cells, or bulk PBMC T cells (not recorded which). The receptors were gathered from a man between 18 and 29 years old in good health. The CDR3 runs from the conserved cysteine through the conserved F or W.

CDR3 | J | V
CASSIHSGNEQFF | TRBJ2-1 | TRBV6-4
CASSLGTESSYNEQFF | TRBJ2-1 | TRBV7-6
CASSQSRTSGRFHEQYF | TRBJ2-7 | TRBV23-1
CASSGASAYNEQFF | TRBJ2-1 | TRBV9
CASSPWGAEQFF | TRBJ2-1 | TRBV11-2
CSVVGLAGFNEQFF | TRBJ2-1 | TRBV29-1
CASWGRGENIQYF | TRBJ2-4 | TRBV12-3/TRBV12-4
CASSFEDLGDEQYF | TRBJ2-7 | TRBV27
CASSQDIRGGGANVLTF | TRBJ2-6 | TRBV4-3
CASSFRWGDNNEQFF | TRBJ2-1 | TRBV5-6
CASSFKGTGVGNEQFF | TRBJ2-1 | TRBV27
CASSQDRASGNPPDTQYF | TRBJ2-3 | TRBV4-2
CASSPGTRGREPQHF | TRBJ1-5 | TRBV27
CASSPSAGATGELFF | TRBJ2-2 | TRBV27
CATSSRGTVAGELFF | TRBJ2-2 | TRBV15
CASSQDRGDLSGNTIYF | TRBJ1-3 | TRBV4-2